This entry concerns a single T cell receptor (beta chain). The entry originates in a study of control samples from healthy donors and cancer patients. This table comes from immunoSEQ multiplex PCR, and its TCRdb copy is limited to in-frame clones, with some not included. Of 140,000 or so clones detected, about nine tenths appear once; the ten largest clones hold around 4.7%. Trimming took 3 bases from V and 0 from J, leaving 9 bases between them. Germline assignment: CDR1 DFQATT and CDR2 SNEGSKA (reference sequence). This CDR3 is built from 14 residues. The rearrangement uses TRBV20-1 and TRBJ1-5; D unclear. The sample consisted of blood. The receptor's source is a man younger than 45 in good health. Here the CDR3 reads CSASKGNSNQPQHF. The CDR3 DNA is TGCAGTGCTAGTAAAGGGAATAGCAATCAGCCCCAGCATTTT.